This paragraph reports one TCR beta chain. Its specificity is unknown. The PCR contained 60 Vbeta and 13 Jbeta primers. Assay: immunoSEQ multiplex PCR; the TCRdb copy retains only in-frame clones and omits some. Here the sample spans more than 95,000 clones, 69% being singletons. The data derive from a study of cytomegalovirus exposure and HLA in healthy donors. The CDR3 loop spans 12 amino acids. V lost 5 bases and J 3 bases, leaving 8 bases between the germline ends. CDR1 and CDR2 (germline): MNHEY, SVGAGI. Notes on the study in general: Later analysis found that TCR beta chains associated with HLA were more clonally expanded than other, equally common chains. Serostatus for CMV was the only available immune exposure information. Within an earlier analysis, most TCR beta V segments proved productive either about 87% or about 30% of the time.

This receptor was taken from a young man in good health and CMV-seronegative. V and J are TRBV6-5 and TRBJ2-7; D is possibly TRBD1 (5 bases). The sample consisted of PBMCs. The CDR3: CASSAGLYEQYF. The CDR3 DNA reads as TGTGCCAGCAGTGCAGGGCTCTACGAGCAGTACTTC.